Listed below are T cell receptor beta chains from one sample, sequenced in a study of CD8+ T cells in alopecia areata. TCRdb's table, derived via immunoSEQ multiplex PCR, lists solely in-frame clones and lacks some. The sample carries around 130,000 clones, over 50% recorded once. This sample comprised CD4+ T cells sorted from blood, obtained at week 0. All receptors derive from a human donor with alopecia areata. CDR3s include the opening cysteine and the closing phenylalanine or tryptophan. A D gene is named only where the DNA matches it firmly. Clone size, where shown, is once, few, many, or a class for clones that have expanded.

CDR3,DNA,size,D,J,V
CASSPGPYNEQFF,TGTGCCAGCAGCCCGGGACCCTACAATGAGCAGTTCTTC,-,-,TRBJ2-1,TRBV7-3
CASTALAVGVSQPQHF,TGTGCCAGCACCGCGTTGGCAGTTGGAGTTAGTCAGCCCCAGCATTTT,few,-,TRBJ1-5,TRBV27
CASKDRVRSTDTQYF,TGCGCCAGCAAGGACAGGGTGAGGTCCACAGATACGCAGTATTTT,-,TRBD1,TRBJ2-3,TRBV5-1
CASSLGQGSYGYTF,TGTGCCAGCAGCCTTGGACAGGGCTCCTATGGCTACACCTTC,-,TRBD1,TRBJ1-2,TRBV14
CASKSTGSNGYTF,TGTGCCAGCAAGTCGACAGGGTCAAATGGCTACACCTTC,-,TRBD1,TRBJ1-2,TRBV6-6
CASSLRSGLTDTQYF,TGTGCCAGCAGCTTAAGGTCCGGACTGACAGATACGCAGTATTTT,-,-,TRBJ2-3,TRBV7-2
CASSLVVAGQEKLFF,TGTGCCAGCAGCTTAGTCGTTGCAGGACAGGAAAAACTGTTTTTT,-,-,TRBJ1-4,TRBV7-9
CASSLLSGEGGDGYTF,TGTGCCAGCAGTTTATTGTCAGGCGAAGGGGGCGATGGCTACACCTTC,once,TRBD1,TRBJ1-2,TRBV28
CARRQGAKTEAFF,TGTGCCAGAAGACAGGGGGCAAAGACTGAAGCTTTCTTT,-,TRBD1,TRBJ1-1,TRBV2
CASSLPGMGPGYTF,TGTGCCAGCAGTTTACCAGGGATGGGGCCAGGCTACACCTTC,-,-,TRBJ1-2,TRBV28
CASLRGFGANVLTF,TGTGCCAGCCTGAGGGGGTTTGGGGCCAACGTCCTGACTTTC,few,-,TRBJ2-6,TRBV7-9
CASSPRGSPEGGYTF,TGTGCCAGCTCACCACGAGGCAGCCCCGAGGGCGGCTACACCTTC,-,-,TRBJ1-2,TRBV18
CAWILKQANTGELFF,TGTGCCTGGATTTTAAAACAGGCGAACACCGGGGAGCTGTTTTTT,-,-,TRBJ2-2,TRBV30
CASSSQGGNTEAFF,TGTGCCAGCAGCTCACAGGGGGGGAACACTGAAGCTTTCTTT,-,TRBD1,TRBJ1-1,TRBV7-9
CATSKWGQPQHF,TGTGCCACCAGCAAGTGGGGACAGCCCCAGCATTTT,-,-,TRBJ1-5,TRBV15
CASSQGFAGSYEQYF,TGCGCCAGCAGCCAAGGATTCGCAGGGTCCTACGAGCAGTACTTC,once,-,TRBJ2-7,TRBV4-3
CASSARQGLNTEAFF,TGTGCCAGCAGCGCACGACAGGGGCTGAACACTGAAGCTTTCTTT,-,TRBD1,TRBJ1-1,TRBV9
CASRDFSKGNTGELFF,TGTGCCAGCCGGGACTTTTCAAAGGGAAACACCGGGGAGCTGTTTTTT,few,-,TRBJ2-2,TRBV6-6
CASRSTGTFYNEQFF,TGTGCCAGCAGGTCAACAGGGACCTTCTACAATGAGCAGTTCTTC,-,-,TRBJ2-1,TRBV7-2
CASRGAINTGELFF,TGTGCCAGCAGAGGAGCTATTAACACCGGGGAGCTGTTTTTT,once,-,TRBJ2-2,TRBV9
CASSLAGRAQETQYF,TGCGCCAGCAGCTTGGCCGGTAGGGCCCAAGAGACCCAGTACTTC,-,-,TRBJ2-5,TRBV5-1
CASSYSELATYEQYF,TGTGCCAGCAGTTACTCCGAACTGGCCACCTACGAGCAGTACTTC,few,-,TRBJ2-7,TRBV6-5
CASGTVPQETQYF,TGTGCCAGCGGGACAGTCCCCCAAGAGACCCAGTACTTC,-,TRBD1,TRBJ2-5,TRBV7-2
CASSNPAYEQYF,TGTGCCAGTAGTAATCCAGCCTACGAGCAGTACTTC,-,-,TRBJ2-7,TRBV19
CATAGRTDTQYF,TGTGCCACCGCCGGACGGACGGATACGCAGTATTTT,few,-,TRBJ2-3,TRBV6-5
CASSQVQGPDYGYTF,TGCGCCAGCAGCCAAGTGCAGGGGCCAGACTATGGCTACACCTTC,-,-,TRBJ1-2,TRBV4-1
CASSFNRGFGGYTF,TGTGCCAGCAGTTTCAACAGGGGATTTGGTGGCTACACCTTC,-,TRBD1,TRBJ1-2,TRBV28
CASSRERRGGFTDTQYF,TGTGCCAGCAGCCGCGAGAGGAGGGGGGGTTTCACAGATACGCAGTATTTT,-,-,TRBJ2-3,TRBV13
CASSVAPGFEAFF,TGTGCCAGCAGCGTAGCTCCGGGTTTTGAAGCTTTCTTT,-,-,TRBJ1-1,TRBV9
CASSPRTSGSSEQYF,TGTGCCAGCAGTCCGCGGACTAGCGGGAGCTCCGAGCAGTACTTC,-,TRBD2,TRBJ2-7,TRBV25-1
CASSSSGGTDTQYF,TGTGCCAGCAGCTCTAGCGGGGGCACAGATACGCAGTATTTT,few,TRBD2,TRBJ2-3,TRBV7-2
CASSLVGTSAGELFF,TGTGCCAGCAGCTTGGTAGGGACTAGCGCCGGGGAGCTGTTTTTT,-,TRBD2,TRBJ2-2,TRBV5-6
CASSLDLAGGPETQYF,TGCGCCAGCAGCCTCGATCTAGCGGGAGGGCCAGAGACCCAGTACTTC,-,TRBD2,TRBJ2-5,TRBV4-3
CASSRDRQETQYF,TGTGCCAGCAGTAGGGACAGACAAGAGACCCAGTACTTC,few,TRBD1,TRBJ2-5,TRBV2
CASSLGRDRALYEQYF,TGCGCCAGCAGCTTAGGGCGGGACAGGGCGTTGTACGAGCAGTACTTC,few,TRBD1,TRBJ2-7,TRBV5-1
CASSIGTSGSYEQFF,TGTGCCAGTAGTATTGGGACTAGCGGGAGCTATGAGCAGTTCTTC,once,TRBD2,TRBJ2-1,TRBV19
CASSSKPTNYGYTF,TGTGCCAGCAGCTCCAAGCCTACTAACTATGGCTACACCTTC,-,-,TRBJ1-2,TRBV5-6
CASSARLAGGETQYF,TGTGCCAGCAGCGCGAGACTAGCGGGGGGAGAGACCCAGTACTTC,-,TRBD2,TRBJ2-5,TRBV9
CASSLSRGTVETQYF,TGTGCCAGCAGTTTATCCCGCGGGACAGTCGAGACCCAGTACTTC,-,-,TRBJ2-5,TRBV27
CASSPLIYRELFF,TGCGCCAGCAGCCCCCTGATATACCGGGAGCTGTTTTTT,-,-,TRBJ2-2,TRBV4-1
CASSTGRRSYNEQFF,TGTGCCAGCAGCACCGGACGCCGCTCCTACAATGAGCAGTTCTTC,-,-,TRBJ2-1,TRBV28
CASSFTSSGANVLTF,TGTGCCAGCAGCTTCACTAGCTCTGGGGCCAACGTCCTGACTTTC,-,-,TRBJ2-6,TRBV7-9